This TCR beta chain derives from a study of shared clonotypes between healthy human individuals. Whole-study findings and limits: Sharing of clonotypes among donors was expected to vary with sequencing depth.

Sequencing used immunoSEQ multiplex PCR; TCRdb keeps in-frame clones, though not all of them. The sample lists 850,000 to 1,200,000 clones, under 80% occurring once. The CDR3 sequence is 22 residues long. The germline V gene has CDR1 LGHNA and CDR2 YSLEER. J gave up 0 bases and V 0 bases, and 16 bases lay outside the gene matches. A note on this clone: Its antigen is not identified.

The rearrangement links TRBV4-3 to TRBJ2-6, with 8 bases fitting TRBD1. Sequenced material: memory CD4+ T cells sorted from blood. The sample's subset: CD45RA-negative fraction. This TCR was recovered from a man between 18 and 35 years old in good health. The CDR3 is CASSQDLGQGASHISGANVLTF. CDR3 bases: TGCGCCAGCAGCCAAGATCTCGGGCAGGGGGCTTCCCACATCTCTGGGGCCAACGTCCTGACTTTC.